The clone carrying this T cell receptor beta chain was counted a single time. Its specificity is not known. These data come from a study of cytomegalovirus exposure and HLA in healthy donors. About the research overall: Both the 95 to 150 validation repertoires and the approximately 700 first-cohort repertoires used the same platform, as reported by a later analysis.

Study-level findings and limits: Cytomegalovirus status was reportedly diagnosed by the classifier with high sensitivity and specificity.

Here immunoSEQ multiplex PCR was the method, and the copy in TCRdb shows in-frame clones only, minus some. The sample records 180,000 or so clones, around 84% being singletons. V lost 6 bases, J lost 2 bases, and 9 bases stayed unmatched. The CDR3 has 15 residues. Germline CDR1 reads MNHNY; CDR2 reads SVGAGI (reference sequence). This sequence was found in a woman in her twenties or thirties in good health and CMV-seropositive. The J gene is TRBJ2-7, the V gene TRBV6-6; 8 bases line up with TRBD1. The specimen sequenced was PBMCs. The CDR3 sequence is CASRPARTGTYEQYF. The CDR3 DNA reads TGTGCCAGCAGACCCGCTCGGACAGGGACCTACGAGCAGTACTTC.